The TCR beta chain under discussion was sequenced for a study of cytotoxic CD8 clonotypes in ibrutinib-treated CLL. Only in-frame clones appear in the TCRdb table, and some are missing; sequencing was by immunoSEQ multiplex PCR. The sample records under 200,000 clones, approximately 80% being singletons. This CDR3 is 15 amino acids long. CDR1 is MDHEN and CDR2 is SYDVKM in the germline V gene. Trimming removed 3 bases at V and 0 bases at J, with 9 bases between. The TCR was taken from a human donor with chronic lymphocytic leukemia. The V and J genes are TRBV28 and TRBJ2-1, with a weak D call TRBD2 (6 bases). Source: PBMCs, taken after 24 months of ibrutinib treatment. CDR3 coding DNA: TGTGCCAGCAGTTTTGCGGGGAGCTCCTACAATGAGCAGTTCTTC. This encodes CASSFAGSSYNEQFF.